The source of this T cell receptor beta chain is a study of blood T cell repertoires in COVID-19 (TCRdb year 2020). Background for the entire study: Samples from collaborators originated in the United States, Italy and Spain and spanned both the acute and convalescent phases of COVID-19. The sample metadata nearly always contained a de-identified subject ID, COVID-19 status, age in years and sex. The samples were drawn from two sources: the first 160 participants of the ongoing ImmuneRACE study, and 1,254 subjects contributed by 6 global collaborators. Subjects who had been exposed to COVID-19, were actively infected with it, or had recovered from it provided the deeply sampled blood TCRbeta repertoires that made up the dataset. The material from the prospective study consisted of cDNA or gDNA derived from T cells, B-cell-depleted T cells, or PBMCs. Where available, HLA class I and class II types were obtained from metadata supplied by the sample provider rather than from assay-based typing. The repertoires were released in a freely available public database intended as a resource for research on the immune response to SARS-CoV-2. The full study reports these points: The amount of clinical and demographic metadata varied by source and participant and was provided uncurated.

The collaborating institutions used their own protocols to collect whole blood in K2EDTA tubes. For TCRbeta analysis, collaborator samples were shipped as frozen whole blood, as isolated PBMCs, or as DNA extracted from either sample type. TCRbeta CDR3 regions were amplified from genomic DNA by means of the immunoSEQ Assay, a bias-controlled multiplex PCR. The source study handled its data this way. The number of nucleated cells in each sample was estimated by amplification of reference gene primers within the assay. To quantify the absolute abundance of each unique TCRbeta CDR3 rearrangement, sequence reads were collapsed and filtered. Productive Simpson clonality was computed per sample as the square root of Simpson's diversity index over productive rearrangements. The table was pulled from immuneACCESS by TCRdb, which kept in-frame rearrangements only. Such tables lose some clones; where checked, under half of the loss comes from unresolved V genes, and the rest has no known cause. V, J and clone size derive from that table, while D and trimming were established from the DNA sequence. For this sample the table gives fewer than 300,000 clones, of which roughly 85% were detected only once. The ten biggest clones cover less than 6.5% of the sample.

The germline V gene encodes CDR1 SQVTM and CDR2 ANQGSEA. The CDR3 sequence holds 12 residues, the cysteine and phenylalanine included. Only the CDR3 DNA stays, 36 bases, in frame from base 1. V ends up 7 bases short and J 0 bases short, with an unmatched junction base count of 3. With respect to this clone: Its antigen is still unknown. No base qualities exist here, and no much larger clone lies one base off it.

Sequencing input: peripheral blood. The clonotype originates from a man in his fifties or sixties with active or convalescent COVID-19. The chain couples TRBV29-1 to TRBJ2-7; the central 7 bases match TRBD2. In nucleotides, the sequence is TGCAGCGCCAGGACTAGCTCCTACGAGCAGTACTTC. Its protein product is CSARTSSYEQYF.